One TCR beta chain is described in this entry. This entry is derived from a study of shared clonotypes between healthy human individuals. Study overall: Aged 18 to 49, the donors were a couple of women and three men.

The naive CD8 fraction comprised CD45RO-negative cells positively selected for CCR7 and excluded terminally differentiated effector memory CD45RA+ cells. None of the donors, who were healthy HIV-negative adults, had recently had acute infections or vaccinations. Here immunoSEQ multiplex PCR was the method, and the copy in TCRdb shows in-frame clones only, minus some. The profile shows roughly 600,000 clones, roughly 98% of them singletons. CDR3 size: 13 residues. J lost 1 base, V lost 6 bases, and 6 bases had no gene match. Germline CDR1 and CDR2: SQVTM and ANQGSEA. This chain uses TRBV29-1 with TRBJ2-7, with 7 bases matching TRBD1. The clonotype originates from a man under 40 in good health. Sequenced sample: naive CD8+ T cells sorted from blood. This CDR3 reads CSVRTGYSYEQYF. CDR3 sequence (DNA): TGCAGCGTCAGGACAGGATATTCCTACGAGCAGTACTTC.